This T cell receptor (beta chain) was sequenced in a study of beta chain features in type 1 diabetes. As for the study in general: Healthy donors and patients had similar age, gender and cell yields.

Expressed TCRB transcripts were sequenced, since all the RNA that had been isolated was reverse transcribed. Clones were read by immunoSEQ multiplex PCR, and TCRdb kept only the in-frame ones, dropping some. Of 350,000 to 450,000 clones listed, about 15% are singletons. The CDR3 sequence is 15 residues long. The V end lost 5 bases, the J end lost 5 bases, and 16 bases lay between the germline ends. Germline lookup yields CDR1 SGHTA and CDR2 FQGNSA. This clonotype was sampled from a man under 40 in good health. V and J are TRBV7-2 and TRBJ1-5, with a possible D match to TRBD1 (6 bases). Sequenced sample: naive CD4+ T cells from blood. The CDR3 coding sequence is TGTGCCAGCAGCCCCCGCACAGGGCCGGATCAGCCCCAGCATTTT. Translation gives CASSPRTGPDQPQHF.